This entry lists 14 T cell receptor beta chains sequenced from one sample in a study of OX40 agonist ivuxolimab in advanced cancers. Produced via immunoSEQ multiplex PCR; TCRdb's table is partial and in-frame only. The sample holds some 37,000 clones, about 87% seen once. Sequenced material: CD4+ or CD8+ T cells sorted from blood, taken in a trial of the OX40 agonist ivuxolimab. These receptors all stem from an adult with an advanced solid tumor such as melanoma, head and neck, liver or kidney cancer.

V and J are TRBV7-9 and TRBJ1-1; D may be TRBD1 (6 bases). Germline assignment: CDR1 SEHNR and CDR2 FQNEAQ (reference sequence). The V gene lost 2 bases and the J gene lost 4 bases, with 11 bases spanning the gap. The CDR3 loop spans 14 amino acids. CDR3 region: CASSLTSRGTEAFF. The CDR3, as DNA: TGTGCCAGCAGCTTAACCTCCAGGGGCACTGAAGCTTTCTTT.

This clone was seen just once. The V and J genes are TRBV19 and TRBJ2-2, with 7 bases lining up with TRBD1. Germline loops: CDR1 LNHDA, CDR2 SQIVND (reference sequence). The CDR3 covers 14 residues. V was clipped by 6 bases and J by 4 bases; unmatched bases: 5. The CDR3 sequence: CASRDRVTTGELFF. CDR3 nucleotide sequence: TGTGCCAGTAGAGACAGGGTTACCACCGGGGAGCTGTTTTTT.

The genes are TRBV5-1 and TRBJ2-7; D ambiguous. CDR1 and CDR2 from the germline V gene are SGHRS and YFSETQ. The CDR3 is 14 amino acids. The V gene lost 0 bases and the J gene lost 5 bases, with 12 bases spanning the gap. CDR3 residues: CASSLEAGSHEQYF. CDR3 bases: TGCGCCAGCAGCTTGGAGGCAGGTTCCCACGAGCAGTACTTC.

The DNA for the CDR3 is TGTGCCAGTAGTATTAATAGCGGGGGAAAAGAGACCCAGTACTTC. This gives the protein CASSINSGGKETQYF. The chain links TRBV19 to TRBJ2-5, with 9 bases identical to TRBD2. J was trimmed by 3 bases and V by 3 bases; bases with no gene match: 5. Germline V gives CDR1 LNHDA, CDR2 SQIVND (reference sequence). The CDR3 runs 15 residues.

The J gene is TRBJ1-5, the V gene TRBV6-1; D is unresolved. Germline CDR1 is MNHNS and CDR2 is SASEGT. The CDR3 consists of 14 residues. Trimming stripped 7 bases from V and 3 bases from J, with 13 bases between. The CDR3 region has the DNA TGTGCCAGCAATGCGGGGTTTACCAATCAGCCCCAGCATTTT. Amino acid sequence: CASNAGFTNQPQHF.

The gene calls are TRBV7-3 and TRBJ2-3; TRBD1 might be the D (5 bases). In germline, CDR1 is SGHTA, CDR2 FQGTGA. The CDR3 totals 15 residues. V was trimmed by 5 bases and J by 3 bases, leaving 15 bases between them. The CDR3 DNA is TGTGCCAGCAGCCCCAGGCAGGGTGCTACAGATACGCAGTATTTT. This sequence encodes CASSPRQGATDTQYF.

This sequence joins TRBV2 and TRBJ2-7; no clear D. The CDR3 contains 15 residues. Trimming removed 5 bases from V and 0 bases from J, with 14 bases in between. Germline CDR1 is SNHLY and CDR2 is FYNNEI. The CDR3 region has the DNA TGTGCCAGCAGTACCTTAGACCGTCGCTCCTACGAGCAGTACTTC. Translation gives CASSTLDRRSYEQYF. Together with reference TRBV2 and TRBJ2-7, the CDR3 gives the full variable domain: EPEVTQTPSHQVTQMGQEVILRCVPISNHLYFYWYRQILGQKVEFLVSFYNNEISEKSEIFDDQFSVERPDGSNFTLKIRSTKLEDSAMYFCASSTLDRRSYEQYFGPGTRLTVT.

The chain carries TRBV27 and TRBJ2-5; 7 bases are shared with TRBD2. The CDR3 runs 13 residues. Per germline, CDR1 MNHEY and CDR2 SMNVEV (reference sequence). The V gene end was trimmed by 4 bases and the J gene end by 4 bases; junction bases not matched to a gene: 3. The DNA for the CDR3 is TGTGCCAGCAGTTGGGGGGGTGGAGAGACCCAGTACTTC. Translation: CASSWGGGETQYF.

The rearrangement uses TRBV5-1 and TRBJ2-3; 8 bases agree with TRBD2. After removal of 4 bases from V and 1 base from J, the junction contained 5 bases not matched to a gene. The germline gives CDR1 SGHRS, CDR2 YFSETQ. CDR3 length equals 15 residues. The CDR3 is CASSLLRGGTDTQYF. CDR3 DNA: TGCGCCAGCAGCCTACTGCGGGGGGGCACAGATACGCAGTATTTT.

This chain connects TRBV9 to TRBJ2-1, with D perhaps being TRBD1 or TRBD2 (5 bases each). Germline assignment: CDR1 SGDLS and CDR2 YYNGEE. The CDR3 has 14 amino acids. V was cut by 0 bases and J by 5 bases, with 9 bases left in between. DNA for the CDR3: TGTGCCAGCAGCGTAGCTGGGGGTGACAATGAGCAGTTCTTC. Amino acids: CASSVAGGDNEQFF.

This clone appeared a single time. The rearrangement joins TRBV4-1 to TRBJ1-2; 7 positions match TRBD1. The V gene's germline CDR1 is MGHRA and CDR2 YSYEKL. This CDR3 is 20 amino acids long. V shed 1 base, J shed 2 bases, and the junction held 19 bases outside the gene matches. The CDR3 spells CASSQALKGAVGRSNYGYTF. The CDR3 DNA follows: TGCGCCAGCAGCCAAGCCCTGAAGGGGGCCGTTGGGCGTTCCAACTATGGCTACACCTTC.

In this sample, this clone turned up once. The chain has TRBV6-5 and TRBJ2-5; TRBD1 matches 11 bases. Trimming at V came to 6 bases and at J to 4 bases, leaving 7 bases not matched to a gene. The CDR3 sequence is 15 residues long. CDR1 MNHEY and CDR2 SVGAGI come from the germline V gene. DNA of the CDR3: TGTGCCAGCAGACCAGGACAGGGGGCGGGAGAGACCCAGTACTTC. This encodes CASRPGQGAGETQYF.

V and J are TRBV29-1 and TRBJ2-1; TRBD2 aligns across 9 bases. CDR1 is SQVTM, CDR2 ANQGSEA, per germline. The CDR3 length is 14 residues. Trimming at V came to 8 bases and at J to 8 bases, leaving 13 bases not matched to a gene. The CDR3 reads CSLEPGLAWDEQFF. CDR3 nucleotides: TGCAGCCTAGAACCGGGACTAGCTTGGGATGAGCAGTTCTTC.

V and J are TRBV11-2 and TRBJ2-7; D perhaps matches TRBD2 (6 bases). The CDR3 is 16 amino acids. Germline V gene lookup returns CDR1 SGHAT and CDR2 FQNNGV. The germline V and J ends were trimmed by 5 bases and 3 bases, with 20 bases remaining between them. Written as DNA, the CDR3 is TGTGCCAGCAGCCCCAAATTGGGGGGTGGGTTCTACGAGCAGTACTTC. It translates to CASSPKLGGGFYEQYF.